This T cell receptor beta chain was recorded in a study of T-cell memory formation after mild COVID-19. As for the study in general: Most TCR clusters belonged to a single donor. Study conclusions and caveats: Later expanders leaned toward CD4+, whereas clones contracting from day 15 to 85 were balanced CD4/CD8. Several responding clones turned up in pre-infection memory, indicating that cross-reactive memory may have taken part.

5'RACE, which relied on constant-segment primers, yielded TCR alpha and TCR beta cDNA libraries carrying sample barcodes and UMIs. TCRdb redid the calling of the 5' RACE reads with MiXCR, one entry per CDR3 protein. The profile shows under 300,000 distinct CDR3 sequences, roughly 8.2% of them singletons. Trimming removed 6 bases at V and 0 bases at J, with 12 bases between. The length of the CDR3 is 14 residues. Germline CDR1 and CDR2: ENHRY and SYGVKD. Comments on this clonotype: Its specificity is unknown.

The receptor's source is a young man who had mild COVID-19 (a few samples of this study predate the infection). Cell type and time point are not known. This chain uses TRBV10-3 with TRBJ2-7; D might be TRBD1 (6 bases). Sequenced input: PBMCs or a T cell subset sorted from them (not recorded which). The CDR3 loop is CAIRQGRDSYEQYF. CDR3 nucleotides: TGTGCCATCAGACAGGGACGGGACTCCTACGAGCAGTACTTC.